This T cell receptor beta chain was sequenced during a study of CD8 T cells in ankylosing spondylitis. V was pared by 8 bases and J by 3 bases, with 7 bases of the junction left unmatched. This CDR3 is built from 13 residues. Looked up from germline, CDR1 is SGHRS and CDR2 is YFSETQ. TCRdb re-called the 5' RACE reads through MiXCR, storing one row per CDR3 protein. This table has over 100,000 distinct CDR3 sequences, around 7% appearing once. Worth noting for this clonotype: What it binds is unknown.

Findings and caveats of the study: Reported data indicate significant enrichment of disease-linked clones within matched ankylosing spondylitis synovial fluid.

The chain has TRBV5-1 and TRBJ2-7, with 8 bases identical to TRBD1. This receptor was identified in a male donor with ankylosing spondylitis or in good health (not recorded which). Input material: blood, either unsorted or a sorted T cell fraction (not recorded which). The CDR3 sequence is CARGQGLFYEQYF. CDR3 DNA: TGCGCCAGAGGACAGGGATTGTTCTACGAGCAGTACTTC.